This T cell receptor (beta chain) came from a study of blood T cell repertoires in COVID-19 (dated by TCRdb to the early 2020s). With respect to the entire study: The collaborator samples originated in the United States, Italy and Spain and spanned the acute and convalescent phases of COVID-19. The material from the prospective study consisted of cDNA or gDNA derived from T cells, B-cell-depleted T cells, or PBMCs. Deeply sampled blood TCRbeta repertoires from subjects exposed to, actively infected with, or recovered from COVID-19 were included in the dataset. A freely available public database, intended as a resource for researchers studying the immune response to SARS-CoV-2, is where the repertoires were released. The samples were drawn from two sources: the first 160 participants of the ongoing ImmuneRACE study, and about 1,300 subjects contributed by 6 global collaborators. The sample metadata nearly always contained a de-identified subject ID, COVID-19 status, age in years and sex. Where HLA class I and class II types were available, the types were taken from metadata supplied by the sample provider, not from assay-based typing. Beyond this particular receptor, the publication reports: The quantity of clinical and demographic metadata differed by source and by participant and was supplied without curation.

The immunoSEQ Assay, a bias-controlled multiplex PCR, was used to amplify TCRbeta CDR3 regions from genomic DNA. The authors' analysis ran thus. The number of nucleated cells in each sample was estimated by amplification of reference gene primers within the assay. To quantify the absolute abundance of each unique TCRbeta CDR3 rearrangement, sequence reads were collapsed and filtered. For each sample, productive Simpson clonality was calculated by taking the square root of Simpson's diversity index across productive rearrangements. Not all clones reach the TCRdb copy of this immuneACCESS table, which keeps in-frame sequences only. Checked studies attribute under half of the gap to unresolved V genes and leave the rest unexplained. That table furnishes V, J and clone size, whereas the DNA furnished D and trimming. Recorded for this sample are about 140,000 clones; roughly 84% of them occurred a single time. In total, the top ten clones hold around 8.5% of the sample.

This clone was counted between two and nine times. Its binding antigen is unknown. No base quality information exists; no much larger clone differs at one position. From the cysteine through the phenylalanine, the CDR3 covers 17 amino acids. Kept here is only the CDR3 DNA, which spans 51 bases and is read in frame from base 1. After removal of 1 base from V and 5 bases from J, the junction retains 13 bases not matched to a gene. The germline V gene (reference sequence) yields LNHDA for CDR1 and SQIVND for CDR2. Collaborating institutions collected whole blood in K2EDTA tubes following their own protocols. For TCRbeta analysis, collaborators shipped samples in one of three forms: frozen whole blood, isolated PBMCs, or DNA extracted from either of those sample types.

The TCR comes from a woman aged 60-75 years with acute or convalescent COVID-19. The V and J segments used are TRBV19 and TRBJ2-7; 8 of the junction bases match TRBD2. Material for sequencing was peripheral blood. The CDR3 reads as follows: CASSIVLPRGGVDEQYF. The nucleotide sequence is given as TGTGCCAGTAGTATAGTCCTCCCTCGGGGGGGCGTCGACGAGCAGTACTTC.